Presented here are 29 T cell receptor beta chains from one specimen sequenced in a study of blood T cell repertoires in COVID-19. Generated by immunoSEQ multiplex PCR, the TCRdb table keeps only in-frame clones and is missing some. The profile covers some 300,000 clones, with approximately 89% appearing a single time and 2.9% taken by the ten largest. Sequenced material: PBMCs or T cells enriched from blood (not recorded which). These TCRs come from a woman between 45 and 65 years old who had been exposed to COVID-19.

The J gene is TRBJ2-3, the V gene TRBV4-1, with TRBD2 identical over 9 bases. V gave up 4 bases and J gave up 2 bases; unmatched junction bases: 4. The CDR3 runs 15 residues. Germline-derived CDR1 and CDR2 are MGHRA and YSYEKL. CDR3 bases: TGCGCCAGCAGCCTAAGCGGGGGGTACACAGATACGCAGTATTTT. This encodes CASSLSGGYTDTQYF.

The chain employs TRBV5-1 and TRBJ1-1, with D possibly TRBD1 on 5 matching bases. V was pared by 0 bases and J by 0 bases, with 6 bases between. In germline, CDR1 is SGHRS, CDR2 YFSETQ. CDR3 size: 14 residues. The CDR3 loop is CASSLGTLNTEAFF. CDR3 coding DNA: TGCGCCAGCAGCTTGGGGACACTGAACACTGAAGCTTTCTTT.

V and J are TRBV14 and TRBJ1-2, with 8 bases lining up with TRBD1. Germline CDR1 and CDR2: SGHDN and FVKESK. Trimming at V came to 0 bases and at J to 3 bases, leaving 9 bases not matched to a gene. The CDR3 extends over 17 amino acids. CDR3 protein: CASSQDDSRGLYYGYTF. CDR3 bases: TGTGCCAGCAGCCAAGATGATTCCAGGGGGCTTTACTATGGCTACACCTTC.

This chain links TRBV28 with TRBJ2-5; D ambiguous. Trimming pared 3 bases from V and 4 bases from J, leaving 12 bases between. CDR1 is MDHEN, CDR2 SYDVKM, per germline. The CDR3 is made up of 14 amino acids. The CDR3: CASSLAPVRETQYF. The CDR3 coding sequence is TGTGCCAGCAGTTTGGCTCCAGTCCGAGAGACCCAGTACTTC.

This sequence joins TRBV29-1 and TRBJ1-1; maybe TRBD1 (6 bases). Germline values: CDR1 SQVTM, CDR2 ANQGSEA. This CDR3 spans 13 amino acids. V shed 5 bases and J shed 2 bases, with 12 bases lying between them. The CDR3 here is CSVRTVFNTEAFF. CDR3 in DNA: TGCAGCGTTCGGACAGTTTTTAACACTGAAGCTTTCTTT.

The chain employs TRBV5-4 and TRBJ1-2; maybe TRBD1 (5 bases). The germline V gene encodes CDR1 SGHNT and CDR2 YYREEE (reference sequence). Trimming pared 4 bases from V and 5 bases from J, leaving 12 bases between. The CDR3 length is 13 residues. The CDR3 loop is CASSGKGRYGYTF. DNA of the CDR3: TGTGCCAGCAGCGGGAAGGGGAGGTATGGCTACACCTTC.

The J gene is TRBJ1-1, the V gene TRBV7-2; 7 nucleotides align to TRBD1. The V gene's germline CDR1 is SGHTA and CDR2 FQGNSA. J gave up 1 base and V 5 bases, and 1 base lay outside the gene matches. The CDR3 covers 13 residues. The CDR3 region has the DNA TGTGCCAGCAGCGGGGACAGGAACACTGAAGCTTTCTTT. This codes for CASSGDRNTEAFF.

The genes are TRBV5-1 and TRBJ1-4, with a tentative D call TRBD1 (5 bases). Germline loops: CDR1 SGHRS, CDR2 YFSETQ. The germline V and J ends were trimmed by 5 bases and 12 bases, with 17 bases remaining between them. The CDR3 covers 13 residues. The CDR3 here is CASRLIPGEELFF. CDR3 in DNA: TGCGCCAGCAGACTCATTCCGGGGGAAGAACTGTTTTTT.

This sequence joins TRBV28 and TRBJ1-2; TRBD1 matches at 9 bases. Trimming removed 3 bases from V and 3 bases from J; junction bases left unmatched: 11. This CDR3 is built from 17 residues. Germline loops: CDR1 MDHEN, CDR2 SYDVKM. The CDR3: CASSFPTTGGIDYGYTF. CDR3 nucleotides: TGTGCCAGCAGTTTCCCTACAACAGGGGGCATCGACTATGGCTACACCTTC.

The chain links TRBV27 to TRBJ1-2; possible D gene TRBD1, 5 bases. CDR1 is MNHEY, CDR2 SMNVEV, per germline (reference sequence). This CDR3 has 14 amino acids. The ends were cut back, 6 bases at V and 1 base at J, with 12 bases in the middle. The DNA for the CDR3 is TGTGCCAGCAGATCGGGGGGATATAACTATGGCTACACCTTC. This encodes CASRSGGYNYGYTF.

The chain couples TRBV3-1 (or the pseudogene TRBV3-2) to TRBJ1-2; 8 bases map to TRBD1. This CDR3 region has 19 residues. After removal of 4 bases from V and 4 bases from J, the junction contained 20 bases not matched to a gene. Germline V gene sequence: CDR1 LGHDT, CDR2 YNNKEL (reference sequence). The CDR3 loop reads CASSRGQLTDRETSYGYTF. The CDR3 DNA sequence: TGTGCCAGCAGCCGCGGACAGTTAACGGACAGGGAGACCTCCTATGGCTACACCTTC.

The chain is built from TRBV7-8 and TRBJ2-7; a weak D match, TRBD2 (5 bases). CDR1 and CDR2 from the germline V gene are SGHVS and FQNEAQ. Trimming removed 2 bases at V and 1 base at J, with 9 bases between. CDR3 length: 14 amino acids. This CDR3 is CASSLSGASYEQYF. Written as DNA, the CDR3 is TGTGCCAGCAGCTTAAGCGGCGCATCCTACGAGCAGTACTTC.

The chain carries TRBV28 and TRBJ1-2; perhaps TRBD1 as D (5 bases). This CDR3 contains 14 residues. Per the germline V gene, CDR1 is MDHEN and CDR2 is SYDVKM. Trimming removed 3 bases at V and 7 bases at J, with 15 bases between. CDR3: CASSLSQVVSGYTF. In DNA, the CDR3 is TGTGCCAGCAGTTTGTCACAGGTGGTATCTGGCTACACCTTC.

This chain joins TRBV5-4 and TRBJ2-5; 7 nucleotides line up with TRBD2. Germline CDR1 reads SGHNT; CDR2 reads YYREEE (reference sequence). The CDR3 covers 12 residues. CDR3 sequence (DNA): TGTGCTTCGGGGGGAGCACAAGAGACCCAGTACTTC. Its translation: CASGGAQETQYF.

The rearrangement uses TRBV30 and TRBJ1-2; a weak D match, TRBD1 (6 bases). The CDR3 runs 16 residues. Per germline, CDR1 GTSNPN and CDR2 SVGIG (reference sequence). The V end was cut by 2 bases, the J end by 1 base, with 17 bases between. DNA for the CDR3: TGTGCCTGGAGTTCGAGGGGGACTACACATAACTATGGCTACACCTTC. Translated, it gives CAWSSRGTTHNYGYTF.

Here the CDR3 reads CASSIGEGQPQHF. CDR3 nucleotides: TGTGCCAGTAGTATTGGAGAGGGTCAGCCCCAGCATTTT. The gene calls are TRBV19 and TRBJ1-5; D is unclear. With 3 bases removed from V and 6 bases from J, the gap between germline ends came to 9 bases. In germline, CDR1 is LNHDA, CDR2 SQIVND (reference sequence). The CDR3 extends over 13 amino acids.

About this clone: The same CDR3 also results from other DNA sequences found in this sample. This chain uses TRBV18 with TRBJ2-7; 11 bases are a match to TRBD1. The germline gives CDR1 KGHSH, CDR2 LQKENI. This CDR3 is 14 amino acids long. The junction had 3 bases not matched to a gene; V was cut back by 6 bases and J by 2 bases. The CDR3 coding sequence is TGTGCCAGCTCCCCGGGACAGGGGGCCTACGAGCAGTACTTC. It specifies CASSPGQGAYEQYF.

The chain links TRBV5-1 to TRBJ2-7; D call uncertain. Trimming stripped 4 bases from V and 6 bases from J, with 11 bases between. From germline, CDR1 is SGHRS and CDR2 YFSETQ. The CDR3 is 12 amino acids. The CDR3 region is CASSASLSEQYF. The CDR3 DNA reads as TGCGCCAGCAGCGCGAGCCTTAGCGAGCAGTACTTC. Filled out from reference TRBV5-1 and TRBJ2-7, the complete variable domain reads KAGVTQTPRYLIKTRGQQVTLSCSPISGHRSVSWYQQTPGQGLQFLFEYFSETQRNKGNFPGRFSGRQFSNSRSEMNVSTLELGDSALYLCASSASLSEQYFGPGTRLTVT.

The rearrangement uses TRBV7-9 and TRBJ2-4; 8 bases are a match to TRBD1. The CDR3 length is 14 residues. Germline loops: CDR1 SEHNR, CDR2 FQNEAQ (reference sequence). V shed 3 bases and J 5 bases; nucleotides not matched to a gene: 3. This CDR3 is CASSLAGGQNIQYF. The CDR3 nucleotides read TGTGCCAGCAGCTTGGCAGGGGGCCAAAACATTCAGTACTTC.

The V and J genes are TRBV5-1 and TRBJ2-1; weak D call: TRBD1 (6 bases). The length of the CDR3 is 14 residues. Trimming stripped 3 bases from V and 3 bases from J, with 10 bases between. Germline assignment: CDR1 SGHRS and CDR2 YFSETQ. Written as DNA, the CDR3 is TGCGCCAGCAGCTGGGGACAAATCTACAATGAGCAGTTCTTC. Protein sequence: CASSWGQIYNEQFF.

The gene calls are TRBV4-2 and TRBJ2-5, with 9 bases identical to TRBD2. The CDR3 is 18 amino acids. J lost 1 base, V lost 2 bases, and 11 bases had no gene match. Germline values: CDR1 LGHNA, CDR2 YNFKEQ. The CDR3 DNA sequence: TGTGCCAGCAGCCAAAGTGGGGGCGCTAGCGGGGCCCAAGAGACCCAGTACTTC. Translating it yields CASSQSGGASGAQETQYF.

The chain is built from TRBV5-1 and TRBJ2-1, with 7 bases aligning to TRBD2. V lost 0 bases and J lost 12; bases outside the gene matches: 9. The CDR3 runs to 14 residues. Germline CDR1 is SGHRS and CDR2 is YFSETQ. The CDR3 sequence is CASSLALAARGQFF. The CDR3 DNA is TGCGCCAGCAGCTTGGCTCTAGCGGCCAGAGGGCAGTTCTTC. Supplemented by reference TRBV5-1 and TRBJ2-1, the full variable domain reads KAGVTQTPRYLIKTRGQQVTLSCSPISGHRSVSWYQQTPGQGLQFLFEYFSETQRNKGNFPGRFSGRQFSNSRSEMNVSTLELGDSALYLCASSLALAARGQFFGPGTRLTVL.

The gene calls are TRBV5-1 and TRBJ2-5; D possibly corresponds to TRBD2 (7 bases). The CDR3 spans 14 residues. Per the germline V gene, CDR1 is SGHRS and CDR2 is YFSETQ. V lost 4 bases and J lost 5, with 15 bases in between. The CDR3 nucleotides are TGCGCCAGCAGCATTTCGGGGGGCCAGGAGACCCAGTACTTC. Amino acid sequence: CASSISGGQETQYF.

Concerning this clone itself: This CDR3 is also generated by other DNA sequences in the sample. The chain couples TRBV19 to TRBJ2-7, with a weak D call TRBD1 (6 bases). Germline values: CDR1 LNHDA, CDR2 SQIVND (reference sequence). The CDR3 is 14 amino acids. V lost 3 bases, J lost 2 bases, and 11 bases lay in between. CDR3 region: CASSITGTTYEQYF. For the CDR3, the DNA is TGTGCCAGTAGTATTACAGGGACCACCTACGAGCAGTACTTC.

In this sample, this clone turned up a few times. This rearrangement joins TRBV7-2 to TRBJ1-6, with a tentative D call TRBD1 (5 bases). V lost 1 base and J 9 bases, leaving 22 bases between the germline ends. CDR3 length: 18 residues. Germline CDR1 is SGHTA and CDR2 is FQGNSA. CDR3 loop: CASSLEVGVAGQVSPLHF. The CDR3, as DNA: TGTGCCAGCAGCTTAGAAGTCGGAGTAGCAGGGCAGGTTTCACCCCTCCACTTT.

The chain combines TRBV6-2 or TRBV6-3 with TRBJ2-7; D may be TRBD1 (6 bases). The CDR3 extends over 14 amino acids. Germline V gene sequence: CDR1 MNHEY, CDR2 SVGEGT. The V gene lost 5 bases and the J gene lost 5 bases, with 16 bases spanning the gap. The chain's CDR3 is CASSHVRGGDEQYF. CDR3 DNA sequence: TGTGCCAGCAGTCACGTCAGGGGCGGCGACGAGCAGTACTTC.

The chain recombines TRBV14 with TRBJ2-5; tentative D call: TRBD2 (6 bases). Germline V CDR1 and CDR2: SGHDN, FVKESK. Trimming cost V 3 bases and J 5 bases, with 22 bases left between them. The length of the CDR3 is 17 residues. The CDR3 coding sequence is TGTGCCAGCAGCCAGGCCCTAATGGGGAGGATGGAGGAGACCCAGTACTTC. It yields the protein CASSQALMGRMEETQYF.

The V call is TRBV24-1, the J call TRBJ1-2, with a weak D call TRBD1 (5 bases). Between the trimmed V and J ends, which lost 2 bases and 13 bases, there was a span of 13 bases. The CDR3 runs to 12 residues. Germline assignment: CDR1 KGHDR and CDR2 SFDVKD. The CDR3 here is CATSDWGTVVTF. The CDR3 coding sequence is TGTGCCACCAGTGATTGGGGCACGGTCGTCACCTTC.

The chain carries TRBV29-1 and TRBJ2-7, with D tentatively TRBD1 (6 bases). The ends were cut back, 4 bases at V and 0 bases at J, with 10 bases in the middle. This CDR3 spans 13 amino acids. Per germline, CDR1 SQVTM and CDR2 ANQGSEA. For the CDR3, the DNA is TGCAGCGTTGGGTGGGGGCACTCCTACGAGCAGTACTTC. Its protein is CSVGWGHSYEQYF.